This T cell receptor beta chain was sequenced during a study of blood T cell repertoires in COVID-19. Overall study: Acute-phase and convalescent COVID-19 samples originated in the United States, Italy and Spain.

In the original workflow: The assay estimated nucleated cells by amplifying reference gene primers. This table comes from immunoSEQ multiplex PCR, and its TCRdb copy is limited to in-frame clones, with some not included. That table gives V, J and clone size, and the DNA gave D and trimming. The table has approximately 50,000 clones, approximately 85% seen once. Trimming removed 6 bases from V and 0 bases from J; junction bases left unmatched: 7. Germline CDR1 MDHEN, CDR2 SYDVKM. The CDR3 runs to 15 residues. The sample taken for sequencing was peripheral blood. V and J are TRBV28 and TRBJ2-7; 8 positions agree with TRBD2. This receptor was obtained from a man aged 60 to 75 with acute or convalescent COVID-19. The CDR3: CASSTRGGLSYEQYF. CDR3 in DNA: TGTGCCAGCAGCACTCGGGGGGGCCTCTCCTACGAGCAGTACTTC.